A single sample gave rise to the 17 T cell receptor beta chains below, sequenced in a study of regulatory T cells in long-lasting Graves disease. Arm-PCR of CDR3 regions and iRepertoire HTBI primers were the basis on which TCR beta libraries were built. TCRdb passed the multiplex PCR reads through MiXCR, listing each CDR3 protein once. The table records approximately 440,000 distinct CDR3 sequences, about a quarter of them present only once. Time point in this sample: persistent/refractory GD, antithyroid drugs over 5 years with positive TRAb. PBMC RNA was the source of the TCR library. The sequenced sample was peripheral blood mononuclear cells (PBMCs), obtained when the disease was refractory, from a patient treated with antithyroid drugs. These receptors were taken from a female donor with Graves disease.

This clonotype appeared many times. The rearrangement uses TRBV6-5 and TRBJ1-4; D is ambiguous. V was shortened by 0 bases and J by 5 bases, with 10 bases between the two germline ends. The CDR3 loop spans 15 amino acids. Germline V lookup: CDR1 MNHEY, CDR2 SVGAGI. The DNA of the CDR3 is TGTGCCAGCAGTTACTCGGTCGGCGGAAATGAAAAACTGTTTTTT. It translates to CASSYSVGGNEKLFF.

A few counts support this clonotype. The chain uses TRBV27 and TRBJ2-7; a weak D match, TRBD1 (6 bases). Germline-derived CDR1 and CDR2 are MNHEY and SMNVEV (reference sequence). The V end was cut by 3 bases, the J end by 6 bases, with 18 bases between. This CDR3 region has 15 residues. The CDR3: CASSFLWGRSGEQYF. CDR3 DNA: TGTGCCAGCAGTTTTTTATGGGGGCGTTCTGGCGAGCAGTACTTC.

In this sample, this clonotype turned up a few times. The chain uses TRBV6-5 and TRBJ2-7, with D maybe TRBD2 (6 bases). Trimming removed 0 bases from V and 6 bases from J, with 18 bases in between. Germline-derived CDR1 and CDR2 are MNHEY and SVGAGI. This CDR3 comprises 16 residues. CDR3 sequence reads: CASSYSRLDAVSEQYF. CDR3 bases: TGTGCCAGCAGTTACTCGAGACTAGACGCGGTGTCCGAGCAGTACTTC.

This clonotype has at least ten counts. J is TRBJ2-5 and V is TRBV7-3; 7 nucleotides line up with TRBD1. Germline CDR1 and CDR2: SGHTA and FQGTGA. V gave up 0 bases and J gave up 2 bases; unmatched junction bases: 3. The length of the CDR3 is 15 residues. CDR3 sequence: CASSLTGTEQETQYF. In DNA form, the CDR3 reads TGTGCCAGCAGCTTAACTGGGACAGAGCAAGAGACCCAGTACTTC. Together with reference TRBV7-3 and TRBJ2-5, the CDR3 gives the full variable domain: GAGVSQTPSNKVTEKGKYVELRCDPISGHTALYWYRQSLGQGPEFLIYFQGTGAADDSGLPNDRFFAVRPEGSVSTLKIQRTERGDSAVYLCASSLTGTEQETQYFGPGTRLLVL.

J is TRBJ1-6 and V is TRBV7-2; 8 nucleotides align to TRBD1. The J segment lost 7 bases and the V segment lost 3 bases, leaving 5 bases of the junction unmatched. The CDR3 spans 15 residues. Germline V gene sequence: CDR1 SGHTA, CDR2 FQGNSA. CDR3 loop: CASSFYGQGNSPLHF. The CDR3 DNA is TGTGCCAGCAGCTTTTACGGACAGGGCAATTCACCCCTCCACTTT. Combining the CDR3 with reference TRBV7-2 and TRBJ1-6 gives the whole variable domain GAGVSQSPSNKVTEKGKDVELRCDPISGHTALYWYRQSLGQGLEFLIYFQGNSAPDKSGLPSDRFSAERTGGSVSTLTIQRTQQEDSAVYLCASSFYGQGNSPLHFGNGTRLTVT.

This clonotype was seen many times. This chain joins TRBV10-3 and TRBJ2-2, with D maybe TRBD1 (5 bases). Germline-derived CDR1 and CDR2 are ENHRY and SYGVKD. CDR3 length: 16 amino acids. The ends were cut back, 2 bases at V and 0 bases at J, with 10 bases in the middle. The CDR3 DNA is TGTGCCATCAGTGAGAACGGACATACGAACACCGGGGAGCTGTTTTTT. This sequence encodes CAISENGHTNTGELFF.

This CDR3 reads CAWEGELLTEAFF. For the CDR3, the DNA is TGTGCTTGGGAAGGGGAACTTCTCACTGAAGCTTTCTTT. The rearrangement links TRBV2 to TRBJ1-1; D is perhaps TRBD1 (5 bases). From germline, CDR1 is SNHLY and CDR2 FYNNEI. The CDR3 covers 13 residues.

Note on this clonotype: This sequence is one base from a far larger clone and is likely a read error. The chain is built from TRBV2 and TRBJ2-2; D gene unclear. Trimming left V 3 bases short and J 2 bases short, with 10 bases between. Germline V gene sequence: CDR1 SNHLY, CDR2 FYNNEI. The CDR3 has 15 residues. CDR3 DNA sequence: TGTGCCAGCAGTGAGATAACTGATAACACCGGGGAGCTGTTTTTT. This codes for CASSEITDNTGELFF.

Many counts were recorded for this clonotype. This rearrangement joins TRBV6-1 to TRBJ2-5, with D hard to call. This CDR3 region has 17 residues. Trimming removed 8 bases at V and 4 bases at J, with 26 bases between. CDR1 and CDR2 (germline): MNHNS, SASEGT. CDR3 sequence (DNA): TGTGCCAGCTCGACTCGGATCCAAGTCCCCTTGGGAGAGACCCAGTACTTC. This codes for CASSTRIQVPLGETQYF.

The CDR3 DNA reads as TGTGCCAGCAGCCAACCCCTCCGGGCCAAAGACGAGTACTTC. This gives the protein CASSQPLRAKDEYF. The chain has TRBV28 and TRBJ2-7, with D unclear. Germline V gene lookup returns CDR1 MDHEN and CDR2 SYDVKM. This CDR3 contains 14 residues. Trimming cost V 6 bases and J 11 bases, with 23 bases left between them.

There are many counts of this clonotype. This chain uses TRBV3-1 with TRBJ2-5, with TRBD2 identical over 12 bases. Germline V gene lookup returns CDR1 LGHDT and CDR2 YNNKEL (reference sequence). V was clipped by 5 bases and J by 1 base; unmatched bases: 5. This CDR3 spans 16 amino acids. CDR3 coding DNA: TGTGCCAGCAGCAGACGGACTAGCGGGACCCAAGAGACCCAGTACTTC. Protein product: CASSRRTSGTQETQYF.

In nucleotides, the CDR3 is TGTGCCATCAGTGATAGGGGCAGGGAGGCAACTGAAGCTTTCTTT. Amino acids: CAISDRGREATEAFF. The chain couples TRBV10-3 to TRBJ1-1; TRBD1 is a possible D gene (5 bases). Trimming left V 3 bases short and J 5 bases short, with 16 bases between. Germline lookup yields CDR1 ENHRY and CDR2 SYGVKD. The CDR3 runs to 15 residues.

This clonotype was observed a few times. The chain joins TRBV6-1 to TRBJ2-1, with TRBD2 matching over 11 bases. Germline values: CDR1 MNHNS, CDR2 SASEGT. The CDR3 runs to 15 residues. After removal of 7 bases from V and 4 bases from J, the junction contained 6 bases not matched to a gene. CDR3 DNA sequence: TGTGCCAGCACGGTGGGACTAGCGGTATACAATGAGCAGTTCTTC. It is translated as CASTVGLAVYNEQFF.

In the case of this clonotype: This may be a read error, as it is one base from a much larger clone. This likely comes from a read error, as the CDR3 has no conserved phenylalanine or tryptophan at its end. DNA of the CDR3: TGTGCCAGCAGGACGGGGGCCGTGATTGGCTACACCATC. It codes for CASRTGAVIGYTI. The chain employs TRBV28 and TRBJ1-2; tentatively, D is TRBD1 (6 bases). Germline-derived CDR1 and CDR2 are MDHEN and SYDVKM. The length of the CDR3 is 13 residues. With 6 bases removed from V and 7 bases from J, the gap between germline ends came to 15 bases.

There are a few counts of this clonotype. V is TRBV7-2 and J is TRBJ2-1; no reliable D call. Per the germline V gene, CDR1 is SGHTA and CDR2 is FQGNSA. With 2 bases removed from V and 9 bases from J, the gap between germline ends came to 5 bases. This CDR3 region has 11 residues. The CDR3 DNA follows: TGTGCCAGCAGCTTATTAGCTGAGCAGTTCTTC. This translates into CASSLLAEQFF.

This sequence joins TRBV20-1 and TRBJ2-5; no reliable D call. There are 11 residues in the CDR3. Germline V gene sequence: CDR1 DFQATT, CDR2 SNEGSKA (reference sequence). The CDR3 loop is CSASSGETQYF. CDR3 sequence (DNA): TGCAGCGCCTCGTCGGGTGAGACCCAGTACTTC.

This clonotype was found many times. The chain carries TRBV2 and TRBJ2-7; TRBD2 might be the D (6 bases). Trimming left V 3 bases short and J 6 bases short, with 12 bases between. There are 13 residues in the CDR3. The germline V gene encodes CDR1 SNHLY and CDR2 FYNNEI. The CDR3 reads CASSEGEEAEQYF. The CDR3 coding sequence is TGTGCCAGCAGTGAGGGGGAGGAGGCCGAGCAGTACTTC.